The 15 T cell receptor beta chains below come from one sample, sequenced in a study of T cell responses to AZD1222 COVID-19 vaccine. Method: immunoSEQ multiplex PCR; TCRdb's copy keeps in-frame clones and lacks some. The sample comprises some 170,000 clones, 85% to 95% of which are singletons, and roughly 2.5% rests with the top ten. The sample consisted of peripheral blood, taken on day 0 of AZD1222 vaccination. These receptors were taken from an adult in good health.

The rearrangement joins TRBV9 to TRBJ1-5, with D possibly TRBD1 on 5 matching bases. With 4 bases removed from V and 7 bases from J, the gap between germline ends came to 12 bases. CDR1 is SGDLS and CDR2 is YYNGEE in the germline V gene. CDR3 length equals 13 residues. DNA for the CDR3: TGTGCCAGCAGCCCCGGGGGGGGGCAGCCCCAGCATTTT. It is translated as CASSPGGGQPQHF.

This rearrangement joins TRBV28 to TRBJ1-1; D may be TRBD1 (6 bases). CDR1 is MDHEN, CDR2 SYDVKM, per germline. The ends were cut back, 6 bases at V and 6 bases at J, with 20 bases in the middle. There are 15 residues in the CDR3. CDR3 region: CASRPSSGEGAEAFF. CDR3 in DNA: TGTGCCAGCAGACCCTCTTCAGGGGAGGGCGCTGAAGCTTTCTTT.

As regards this clone: The same CDR3 is also encoded by other DNA sequences in this sample. The chain couples TRBV19 to TRBJ1-5, with D possibly matching TRBD1 (5 bases). The V gene's germline CDR1 is LNHDA and CDR2 SQIVND (reference sequence). The CDR3 length is 15 residues. V lost 3 bases, J lost 1 base, and 10 bases lay in between. The CDR3 sequence is CASSIAGSSNQPQHF. The CDR3 region has the DNA TGTGCCAGTAGTATTGCAGGGAGCAGCAATCAGCCCCAGCATTTT.

This chain links TRBV21-1 with TRBJ1-1; the table gives TRBD1 as D, unverified against the DNA. TRBV21-1 is assigned pseudogene status. This CDR3 is built from 13 residues. The CDR3 bases are TGTGCCAGCAGCCGGACAGGGCACCCTGAAGCTTTCTTT. This codes for CASSRTGHPEAFF.

J is TRBJ2-1 and V is TRBV7-9; 7 nucleotides agree with TRBD1. Germline CDR1 is SEHNR and CDR2 is FQNEAQ (reference sequence). The V segment lost 2 bases and the J segment 9 bases; nucleotides outside the gene matches: 7. The CDR3 covers 14 residues. In DNA, the CDR3 is TGTGCCAGCAGCTTAAGTCAGGGGGTTGGTGAGCAGTTCTTC. It translates to CASSLSQGVGEQFF. Looking up the rest from reference TRBV7-9 and TRBJ2-1 gives the full variable domain: DTGVSQNPRHKITKRGQNVTFRCDPISEHNRLYWYRQTLGQGPEFLTYFQNEAQLEKSRLLSDRFSAERPKGSFSTLEIQRTEQGDSAMYLCASSLSQGVGEQFFGPGTRLTVL.

V usage is TRBV11-2 and J usage is TRBJ2-3; a weak D match, TRBD1 (5 bases). Germline CDR1 is SGHAT and CDR2 is FQNNGV. CDR3 length equals 15 residues. V gave up 5 bases and J gave up 0 bases, with 12 bases separating them. In DNA, the CDR3 is TGTGCCAGCAGCGGTTATGGGGCTAGCACAGATACGCAGTATTTT. It is translated as CASSGYGASTDTQYF.

J is TRBJ2-1 and V is TRBV28; 7 bases fit TRBD1. Germline values: CDR1 MDHEN, CDR2 SYDVKM. With V trimmed by 3 bases and J by 4 bases, 6 bases remained unmatched. CDR3 length equals 15 residues. The CDR3 DNA sequence: TGTGCCAGCAGTTTCTTGGACAGGTTTTACAATGAGCAGTTCTTC. It yields the protein CASSFLDRFYNEQFF.

V is TRBV12-3 or TRBV12-4 and J is TRBJ1-5; D may be TRBD1 (5 bases). The CDR3 spans 13 residues. Trimming took 3 bases from V and 7 from J, leaving 10 bases between them. Here the CDR3 reads CASSFGGVQPQHF. The CDR3 DNA reads as TGTGCCAGCAGTTTCGGGGGGGTCCAGCCCCAGCATTTT.

The genes are TRBV3-1 (or the pseudogene TRBV3-2) and TRBJ1-2, with D maybe TRBD1 (5 bases). The V and J ends lost 1 base and 4 bases respectively, with 13 bases between them. Germline lookup yields CDR1 LGHDT and CDR2 YNNKEL (reference sequence). The CDR3 covers 15 residues. This chain's CDR3 is CASSQGSGTGYGYTF. The CDR3 region has the DNA TGTGCCAGCAGCCAAGGCTCAGGGACGGGCTATGGCTACACCTTC.

The gene calls are TRBV24-1 and TRBJ2-2, with 7 positions matching TRBD1. V lost 2 bases and J lost 3; bases outside the gene matches: 8. Germline-derived CDR1 and CDR2 are KGHDR and SFDVKD. The CDR3 is 17 amino acids. CDR3 DNA sequence: TGTGCCACCAGTGATTCCAACAGGGGATTGGACACCGGGGAGCTGTTTTTT. As protein: CATSDSNRGLDTGELFF.

The chain joins TRBV4-1 to TRBJ2-1; 9 bases fit TRBD2. Unmatched junction bases numbered 7, after V lost 0 bases and J lost 7 bases. The CDR3 totals 16 residues. Germline CDR1 and CDR2: MGHRA and YSYEKL. CDR3 sequence reads: CASSQERAGGANEQFF. The CDR3 nucleotides read TGCGCCAGCAGCCAAGAACGAGCGGGAGGCGCGAATGAGCAGTTCTTC.

The genes are TRBV15 and TRBJ2-7; D call uncertain. Germline-derived CDR1 and CDR2 are LNHNV and YYDKDF (reference sequence). The CDR3 has 15 amino acids. Trimming removed 1 base at V and 3 bases at J, with 13 bases between. In DNA, the CDR3 is TGTGCCACCAGCAGAGTCAGAGGTAGTCACTACGAGCAGTACTTC. Amino acids: CATSRVRGSHYEQYF.

This clone appeared once. The chain links TRBV6-5 to TRBJ1-1; 8 positions match TRBD1. This CDR3 spans 11 amino acids. The J segment lost 11 bases and the V segment lost 7 bases, leaving 6 bases of the junction unmatched. Germline CDR1 and CDR2: MNHEY and SVGAGI. Written as DNA, the CDR3 is TGTGCCAGCACAGAGGGACAGGCGGCTTTCTTT. This encodes CASTEGQAAFF.

This chain joins TRBV3-1 (or the pseudogene TRBV3-2) and TRBJ2-1; D is uncertain. V was cut by 0 bases and J by 4 bases, with 13 bases left in between. Germline CDR1 is LGHDT and CDR2 is YNNKEL (reference sequence). This CDR3 is 16 amino acids long. CDR3 nucleotide sequence: TGTGCCAGCAGCCAAGACCTAGGCTACGCTTACAATGAGCAGTTCTTC. It is translated as CASSQDLGYAYNEQFF.

The rearrangement uses TRBV2 and TRBJ2-3; 7 nucleotides match TRBD2. CDR1 is SNHLY and CDR2 is FYNNEI in the germline V gene. CDR3 length equals 15 residues. V trimming: 6 bases; J trimming: 0 bases; junction bases outside the gene matches: 6. The CDR3 nucleotides are TGTGCCAGCAGACAAACTAGCGAGAGCACAGATACGCAGTATTTT. It is translated as CASRQTSESTDTQYF.